The subject of this entry is one TCR beta chain. A multiplex PCR was run with 60 Vbeta primers and 13 Jbeta primers. The table came from immunoSEQ multiplex PCR; TCRdb's copy has only in-frame clones and leaves some out. The table shows approximately 120,000 clones, with roughly 79% occurring only once. These data originate in a study of cytomegalovirus exposure and HLA in healthy donors. The V and J ends lost 10 bases and 9 bases respectively, with 12 bases between them. The CDR3 sequence is 10 residues long. Germline lookup yields CDR1 SGHTA and CDR2 FQGNSA. The sequencing input was PBMCs. The chain uses TRBV7-2 and TRBJ1-1; D unclear. The TCR sequence derives from a woman in her twenties or thirties in good health and CMV-seronegative. The DNA of the CDR3 is TGTGCCACGACAAGACGGAAAGCTTTCTTT. Translation gives CATTRRKAFF.